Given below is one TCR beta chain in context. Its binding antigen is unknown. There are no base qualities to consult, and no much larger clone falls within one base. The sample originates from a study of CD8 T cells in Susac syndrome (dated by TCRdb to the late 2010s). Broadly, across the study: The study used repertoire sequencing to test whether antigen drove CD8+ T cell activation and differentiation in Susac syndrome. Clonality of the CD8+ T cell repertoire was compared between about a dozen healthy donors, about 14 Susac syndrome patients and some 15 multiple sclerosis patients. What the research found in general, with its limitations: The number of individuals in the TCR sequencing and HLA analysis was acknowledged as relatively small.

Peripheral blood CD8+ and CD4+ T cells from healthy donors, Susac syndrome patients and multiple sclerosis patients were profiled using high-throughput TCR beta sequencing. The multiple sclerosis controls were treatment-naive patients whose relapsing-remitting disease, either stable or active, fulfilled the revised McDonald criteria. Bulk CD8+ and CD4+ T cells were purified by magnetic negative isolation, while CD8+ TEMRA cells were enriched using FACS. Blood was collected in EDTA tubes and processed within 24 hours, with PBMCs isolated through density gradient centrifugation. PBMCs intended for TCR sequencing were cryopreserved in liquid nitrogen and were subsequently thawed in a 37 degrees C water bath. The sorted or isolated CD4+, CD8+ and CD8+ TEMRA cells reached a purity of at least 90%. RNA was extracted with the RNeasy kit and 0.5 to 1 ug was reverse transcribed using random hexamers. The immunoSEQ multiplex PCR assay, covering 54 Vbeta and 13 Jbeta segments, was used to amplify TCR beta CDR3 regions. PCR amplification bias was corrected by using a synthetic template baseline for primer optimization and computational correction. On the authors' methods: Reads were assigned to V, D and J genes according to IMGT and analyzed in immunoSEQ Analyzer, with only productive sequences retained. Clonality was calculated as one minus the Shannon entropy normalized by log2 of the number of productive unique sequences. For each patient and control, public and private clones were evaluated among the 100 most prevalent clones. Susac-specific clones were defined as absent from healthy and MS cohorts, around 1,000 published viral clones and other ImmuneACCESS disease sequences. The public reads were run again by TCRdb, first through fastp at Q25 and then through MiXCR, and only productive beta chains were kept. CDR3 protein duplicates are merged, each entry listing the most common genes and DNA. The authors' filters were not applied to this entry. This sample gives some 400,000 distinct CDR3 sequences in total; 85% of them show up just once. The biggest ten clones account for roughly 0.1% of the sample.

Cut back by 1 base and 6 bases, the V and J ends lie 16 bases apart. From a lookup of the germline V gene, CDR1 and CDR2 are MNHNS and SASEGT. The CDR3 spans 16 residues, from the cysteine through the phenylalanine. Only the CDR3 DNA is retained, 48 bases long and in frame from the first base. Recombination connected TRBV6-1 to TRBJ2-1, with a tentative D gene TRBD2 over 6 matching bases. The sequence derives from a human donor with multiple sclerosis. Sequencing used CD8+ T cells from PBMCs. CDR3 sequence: CASSEDLWGEVNEQFF. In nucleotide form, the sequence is TGTGCCAGCAGTGAAGATCTTTGGGGGGAGGTCAATGAGCAGTTCTTC.